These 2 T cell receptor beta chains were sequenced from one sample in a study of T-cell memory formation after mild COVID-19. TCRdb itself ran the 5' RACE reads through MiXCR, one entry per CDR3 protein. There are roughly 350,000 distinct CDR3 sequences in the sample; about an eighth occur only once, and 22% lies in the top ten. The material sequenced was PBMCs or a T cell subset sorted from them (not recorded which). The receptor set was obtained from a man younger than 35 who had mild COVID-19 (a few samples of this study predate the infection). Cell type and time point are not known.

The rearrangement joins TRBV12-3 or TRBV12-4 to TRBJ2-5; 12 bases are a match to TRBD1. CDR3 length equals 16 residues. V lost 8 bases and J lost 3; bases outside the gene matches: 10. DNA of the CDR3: TGTGCCAGCGGGGACAGGGGGCTGGGATTTGAAGAGACCCAGTACTTC. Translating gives CASGDRGLGFEETQYF.

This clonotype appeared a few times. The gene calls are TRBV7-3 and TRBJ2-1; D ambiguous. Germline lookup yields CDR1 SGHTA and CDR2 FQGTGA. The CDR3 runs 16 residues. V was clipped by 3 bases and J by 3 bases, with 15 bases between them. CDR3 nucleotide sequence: TGTGCCAGCAGCTTCCGACAAACCTACCACTACAATGAGCAGTTCTTC. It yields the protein CASSFRQTYHYNEQFF.